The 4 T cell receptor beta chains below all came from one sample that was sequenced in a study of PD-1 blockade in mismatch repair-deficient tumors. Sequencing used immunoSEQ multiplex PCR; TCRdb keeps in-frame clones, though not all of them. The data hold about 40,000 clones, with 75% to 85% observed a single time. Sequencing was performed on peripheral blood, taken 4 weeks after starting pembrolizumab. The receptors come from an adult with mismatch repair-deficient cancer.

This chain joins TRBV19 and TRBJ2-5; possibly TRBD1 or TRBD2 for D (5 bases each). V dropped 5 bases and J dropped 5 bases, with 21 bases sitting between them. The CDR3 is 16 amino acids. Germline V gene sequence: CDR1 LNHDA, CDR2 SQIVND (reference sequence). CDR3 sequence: CASSGGRATRGETQYF. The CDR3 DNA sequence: TGTGCCAGTAGTGGGGGACGGGCTACACGTGGTGAGACCCAGTACTTC.

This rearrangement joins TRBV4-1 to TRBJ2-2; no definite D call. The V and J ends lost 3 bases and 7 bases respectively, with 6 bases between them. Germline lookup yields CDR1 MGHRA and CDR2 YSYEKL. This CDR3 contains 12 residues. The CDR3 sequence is CASSQDHGELFF. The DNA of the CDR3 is TGCGCCAGCAGCCAGGATCACGGGGAGCTGTTTTTT.

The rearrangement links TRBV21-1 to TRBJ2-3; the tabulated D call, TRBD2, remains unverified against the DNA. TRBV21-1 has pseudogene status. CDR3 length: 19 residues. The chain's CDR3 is CASSKESGQTLTCTDTQYF. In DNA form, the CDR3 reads TGTGCCAGCAGCAAAGAGTCGGGTCAGACTCTAACCTGCACAGATACGCAGTATTTT.

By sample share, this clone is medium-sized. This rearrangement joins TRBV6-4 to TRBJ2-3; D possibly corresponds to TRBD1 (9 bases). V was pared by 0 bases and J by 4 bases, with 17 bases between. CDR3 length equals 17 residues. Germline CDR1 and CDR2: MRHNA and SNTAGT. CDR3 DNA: TGTGCCAGCAGTGACTCGACAGGGGGAGCGGGAGCAGATACGCAGTATTTT. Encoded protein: CASSDSTGGAGADTQYF.